One and the same sample provided the 25 T cell receptor beta chains below, sequenced in a study of T cell changes during pregnancy in multiple sclerosis. This table comes from immunoSEQ multiplex PCR, and its TCRdb copy is limited to in-frame clones, with some not included. Among about 38,000 clones listed, 85% to 90% were seen once. Source: CD8+ T cells from peripheral blood mononuclear cells, taken in the third trimester of pregnancy. These TCRs come from a female donor with multiple sclerosis, enrolled in a pregnancy study.

J is TRBJ1-5 and V is TRBV5-6; D not resolved. Germline lookup yields CDR1 SGHDT and CDR2 YYEEEE. CDR3 size: 14 residues. V gave up 3 bases and J gave up 5 bases, with 12 bases separating them. CDR3 DNA sequence: TGTGCCAGCAGCTCTACGACGGGGTATCAGCCCCAGCATTTT. Protein product: CASSSTTGYQPQHF.

The chain uses TRBV11-2 and TRBJ1-2; D gene ambiguous. The CDR3 extends over 14 amino acids. The V end was cut by 4 bases, the J end by 4 bases, with 13 bases between. CDR1 and CDR2 (germline): SGHAT, FQNNGV. The CDR3 DNA follows: TGTGCCAGCAGCTCCCCAGTGGGAGGCTATGGCTACACCTTC. It codes for CASSSPVGGYGYTF.

This clone was seen only once. This sequence may be a read error, since a much larger clone differs from it by one base. Other DNA sequences in this sample translate to the same CDR3. The rearrangement joins TRBV6-1 to TRBJ2-3; 14 bases match TRBD2. Germline trimming cut 3 bases from V and 4 bases from J; bases unmatched to any gene: 0. CDR3 length equals 15 residues. Germline assignment: CDR1 MNHNS and CDR2 SASEGT. Written as DNA, the CDR3 is TGTGCCAGCAGTGAGACTAGCGGGGGGGCAGATACGCAGTATTTT. Translating it yields CASSETSGGADTQYF.

This clone was found once. The J gene is TRBJ2-7, the V gene TRBV14; D unresolved. Germline V CDR1 and CDR2: SGHDN, FVKESK. The CDR3 is 12 amino acids. V shed 3 bases and J shed 7 bases, with 10 bases lying between them. DNA of the CDR3: TGTGCCAGCAGCCAGGTTGCAGAAGAGCAGTACTTC. This codes for CASSQVAEEQYF.

The genes are TRBV2 and TRBJ2-3; unclear D gene. CDR1 and CDR2 from the germline V gene are SNHLY and FYNNEI. Deletions cut 6 bases from V and 4 bases from J, with 8 bases between. This CDR3 is built from 12 residues. DNA of the CDR3: TGTGCCAGCAGCAACTCGGCAGATACGCAGTATTTT. This sequence encodes CASSNSADTQYF.

This chain connects TRBV10-3 to TRBJ2-7; 7 bases line up with TRBD1. Trimming removed 8 bases from V and 0 bases from J; junction bases left unmatched: 4. The germline V gene has CDR1 ENHRY and CDR2 SYGVKD. The CDR3 totals 13 residues. The CDR3 reads CAIGQDFSYEQYF. In DNA, the CDR3 is TGTGCCATCGGACAGGATTTCTCCTACGAGCAGTACTTC.

The chain carries TRBV18 and TRBJ2-1, with 7 bases lining up with TRBD1. The length of the CDR3 is 13 residues. The germline gives CDR1 KGHSH, CDR2 LQKENI. V was clipped by 6 bases and J by 12 bases; unmatched bases: 11. The CDR3: CASSQQGSLGQFF. Here the CDR3 DNA reads TGTGCCAGCTCCCAACAGGGGTCCCTGGGGCAGTTCTTC.

The chain is built from TRBV11-2 and TRBJ1-6; possibly TRBD1 for D (6 bases). The CDR3 consists of 18 residues. V lost 0 bases and J 0 bases, leaving 12 bases between the germline ends. The germline CDR1 and CDR2 sequences are SGHAT and FQNNGV. The DNA for the CDR3 is TGTGCCAGCAGCTTAGAAGTGACAGGTGGCTCCTATAATTCACCCCTCCACTTT. Residues: CASSLEVTGGSYNSPLHF.

The chain carries TRBV4-3 and TRBJ2-2, with a weak D call TRBD1 (6 bases). The germline CDR1 and CDR2 sequences are LGHNA and YSLEER. V lost 5 bases to trimming and J lost 5 bases, with 15 bases between them. This CDR3 has 15 amino acids. This CDR3 is CASSEMGTMTGELFF. CDR3 nucleotide sequence: TGCGCCAGCAGCGAAATGGGGACAATGACCGGGGAGCTGTTTTTT.

This clone is a singleton in its sample. The chain couples TRBV5-6 to TRBJ1-2; D perhaps matches TRBD1 (5 bases). The ends were cut back, 4 bases at V and 3 bases at J, with 16 bases in the middle. Germline V gene lookup returns CDR1 SGHDT and CDR2 YYEEEE. This CDR3 is 15 amino acids long. CDR3 in amino acids: CASSLGGASDYGYTF. The CDR3 DNA reads TGTGCCAGCAGCCTTGGCGGGGCTTCGGACTATGGCTACACCTTC.

J is TRBJ2-5 and V is TRBV25-1; TRBD1 is a possible D gene (5 bases). The DNA matches TRBJ2-7 better at its end, which makes the J call doubtful. The CDR3 has 14 amino acids. Germline V gene lookup returns CDR1 MGHDK and CDR2 SYGVNS. The chain's CDR3 is CASSGQDNSYEQYF. CDR3 DNA sequence: TGTGCCAGCAGTGGTCAGGACAACTCCTACGAGCAGTACTTC.

The V call is TRBV4-2, the J call TRBJ2-2; tentatively, D is TRBD2 (6 bases). The germline V gene has CDR1 LGHNA and CDR2 YNFKEQ. CDR3 length equals 15 residues. Trimming shortened V by 6 bases and J by 2 bases, and 13 bases separated the two germline ends. The CDR3 DNA reads TGTGCCAGCAGAAAGGGGACTTCTAACACCGGGGAGCTGTTTTTT. This sequence encodes CASRKGTSNTGELFF.

V usage is TRBV7-9 and J usage is TRBJ1-4, with 7 bases fitting TRBD1. The CDR3 extends over 16 amino acids. The trim removed 5 bases at V and 0 bases at J, leaving 6 bases unmatched. CDR1 is SEHNR, CDR2 FQNEAQ, per germline (reference sequence). The CDR3: CASSRDREATNEKLFF. In nucleotides, the CDR3 is TGTGCCAGCAGCCGAGACAGGGAAGCAACTAATGAAAAACTGTTTTTT.

The J gene is TRBJ2-6, the V gene TRBV6-4; no firm D call. Germline-derived CDR1 and CDR2 are MRHNA and SNTAGT. CDR3 length equals 14 residues. Between the trimmed V and J ends, which lost 3 bases and 0 bases, there was a span of 3 bases. The CDR3 DNA reads TGTGCCAGCAGTGATCACTCTGGGGCCAACGTCCTGACTTTC. This translates into CASSDHSGANVLTF.

The V and J genes are TRBV7-8 and TRBJ1-2; 8 nucleotides line up with TRBD1. The length of the CDR3 is 16 residues. Per the germline V gene, CDR1 is SGHVS and CDR2 is FQNEAQ. V lost 5 bases to trimming and J lost 5 bases; unmatched junction nucleotides: 13. CDR3 sequence: CASSLITGTGGYGYTF. CDR3 DNA sequence: TGTGCCAGCAGCCTAATAACCGGGACAGGCGGTTATGGCTACACCTTC.

The rearrangement links TRBV27 to TRBJ2-5; TRBD1 is a possible D gene (6 bases). Germline V gene lookup returns CDR1 MNHEY and CDR2 SMNVEV (reference sequence). This CDR3 is built from 16 residues. With 1 base removed from V and 4 bases from J, the gap between germline ends came to 16 bases. CDR3 sequence: CASSLFGGTGIETQYF. The CDR3 nucleotides are TGTGCCAGCAGTTTATTTGGCGGTACAGGGATAGAGACCCAGTACTTC.

The genes are TRBV2 and TRBJ1-2; D gene unclear. This CDR3 region has 12 residues. V lost 10 bases to trimming and J lost 6 bases, with 15 bases between them. The germline CDR1 and CDR2 sequences are SNHLY and FYNNEI. In DNA form, the CDR3 reads TGTGCCATCCCTTCGGTTCACCATGGCTACACCTTC. Translating it yields CAIPSVHHGYTF. Using reference TRBV2 and TRBJ1-2 for the parts outside the CDR3, the full variable domain is EPEVTQTPSHQVTQMGQEVILRCVPISNHLYFYWYRQILGQKVEFLVSFYNNEISEKSEIFDDQFSVERPDGSNFTLKIRSTKLEDSAMYFCAIPSVHHGYTFGSGTRLTVV.

This CDR3 is CSVSVTGREQYF. The CDR3 nucleotides are TGCAGCGTTAGTGTGACAGGACGCGAGCAGTACTTC. The rearrangement links TRBV29-1 to TRBJ2-7, with D possibly being TRBD1 (6 bases). V lost 5 bases and J lost 6, with 14 bases in between. The CDR3 sequence is 12 residues long. Germline CDR1 SQVTM, CDR2 ANQGSEA.

The chain combines TRBV27 with TRBJ2-7; D remains ambiguous. This CDR3 has 15 residues. V lost 8 bases and J lost 0, with 17 bases in between. Germline lookup yields CDR1 MNHEY and CDR2 SMNVEV (reference sequence). Here the CDR3 DNA reads TGTGCCAGCCAAGCAAAAGAACAGACCTCCTACGAGCAGTACTTC. Translating it yields CASQAKEQTSYEQYF.

The gene calls are TRBV7-9 and TRBJ2-2, with TRBD2 as a possible D gene (6 bases). The CDR3 is 16 residues long. V lost 5 bases and J 2 bases, leaving 15 bases between the germline ends. The V gene's germline CDR1 is SEHNR and CDR2 FQNEAQ (reference sequence). The CDR3: CASSPSRGENTGELFF. CDR3 sequence (DNA): TGTGCCAGCAGCCCGTCCCGCGGGGAAAACACCGGGGAGCTGTTTTTT.

The chain has TRBV28 and TRBJ1-6; D is undetermined. From germline, CDR1 is MDHEN and CDR2 SYDVKM. Deletions cut 3 bases from V and 8 bases from J, with 17 bases between. This CDR3 is built from 16 residues. In nucleotides, the CDR3 is TGTGCCAGCAGTTTTTCTTTGAGGCGCGGGGATTCACCCCTCCACTTT. Translating gives CASSFSLRRGDSPLHF.

V is TRBV4-1 and J is TRBJ1-1, with D maybe TRBD1 (5 bases). Germline V gene lookup returns CDR1 MGHRA and CDR2 YSYEKL. The CDR3 loop spans 16 amino acids. Trimming took 4 bases from V and 1 from J, leaving 16 bases between them. The CDR3: CASSLAGGRRNTEAFF. CDR3 bases: TGCGCCAGCAGCCTAGCGGGGGGAAGACGGAACACTGAAGCTTTCTTT.

V is TRBV13 and J is TRBJ2-3; 8 bases are a match to TRBD1. In germline, CDR1 is PRHDT, CDR2 FYEKMQ (reference sequence). There are 14 residues in the CDR3. J lost 5 bases, V lost 5 bases, and 6 bases had no gene match. CDR3 in DNA: TGTGCCAGCAGCCATTACAGGGGGTTAGATACGCAGTATTTT. It codes for CASSHYRGLDTQYF.

This chain uses TRBV9 with TRBJ2-2; 8 bases align to TRBD1. Looked up from germline, CDR1 is SGDLS and CDR2 is YYNGEE. This CDR3 comprises 16 residues. J lost 0 bases, V lost 2 bases, and 3 bases had no gene match. DNA of the CDR3: TGTGCCAGCAGCGTGGGGGGACAGGCGAACACCGGGGAGCTGTTTTTT. It is translated as CASSVGGQANTGELFF.

The chain combines TRBV21-1 with TRBJ1-5. TRBV21-1 is given as a pseudogene. The CDR3 runs 20 residues. The CDR3 loop reads CASSKGAAAFSREGGGAQHF. The CDR3 region has the DNA TGTGCCAGCAGCAAAGGAGCTGCGGCCTTTTCCAGGGAGGGAGGTGGGGCCCAGCATTTT.